This entry features one TCR beta chain sequence. The sample originates from a study of CD8+CD57+ T cells in acquired aplastic anemia. With 7 bases removed from V and 5 bases from J, the gap between germline ends came to 9 bases. The CDR3 sequence is 11 residues long. Germline V CDR1 and CDR2: SEHNR, FQNEAQ (reference sequence). The TCR beta profiling, which covered VDJ combination and CDR3 sequence, was carried out using genomic DNA as the template. Each CDR3 protein gets one entry after TCRdb re-called the reads with MiXCR. The sample carries 75,000 to 100,000 distinct CDR3 sequences, around 68% recorded once. Patients who underwent sequencing had shown CD8+CD57+ cell expansion by flow cytometry.

V and J are TRBV7-9 and TRBJ2-7, with D uncertain. Sequences were obtained from sorted CD4+, CD8+, or CD8+CD57+ T cells (not recorded which) from PBMCs. This TCR was recovered from a human donor with aplastic anemia. Here the CDR3 reads CASTSFDEQYF. The CDR3, as DNA: TGTGCCAGCACCTCGTTTGACGAGCAGTACTTC.